Detailed here is one T cell receptor (beta chain). Antigen: not known. This entry comes from a study of long-term antiretroviral therapy in people with HIV. The V gene's germline CDR1 is SGHAT and CDR2 FQNNGV. V dropped 5 bases and J dropped 6; count of bases not matched to a gene: 6. The CDR3 runs 14 residues. The immunoSEQ assay was v3.0, run at survey level. Sequencing was performed with immunoSEQ multiplex PCR; in TCRdb, only in-frame clones are kept and a portion is missing. Of around 25,000 clones listed, roughly 87% were seen once; the top ten hold about 8.5%. Notes on the study in general: Increased diversity was seen after ART, yet it remained lower than in transplant donor controls.

The sequencing used unsorted PBMCs, collected 1.8 years before starting antiretroviral therapy. The chain uses TRBV11-2 and TRBJ2-2, with TRBD1 matching over 7 bases. The sequence derives from a man aged 45-65 years with HIV. CDR3: CASSTQTGPGELFF. CDR3 nucleotides: TGTGCCAGCAGCACACAGACAGGGCCCGGGGAGCTGTTTTTT.